This TCR beta chain is from a study of blood T cell repertoires in COVID-19. Only in-frame clones appear in the TCRdb table, and some are missing; sequencing was by immunoSEQ multiplex PCR. The table includes approximately 170,000 clones, 80% to 85% detected once. Assignments of participants to cohorts depended upon their own reported clinical history. This clonotype originated in a woman aged 45-59 years who had recovered from COVID-19. The specimen was PBMCs or T cells enriched from blood (not recorded which).

CDR3 DNA: TGTGCCAGCAGCTCAATTGACAGGTCCTACGAGCAGTACTTC. This encodes CASSSIDRSYEQYF. The chain couples TRBV5-4 to TRBJ2-7; TRBD1 might be the D (6 bases). CDR3 length equals 14 residues. Trimming took 3 bases from V and 1 from J, leaving 11 bases between them. Germline CDR1 and CDR2: SGHNT and YYREEE (reference sequence).